This T cell receptor (beta chain) emerged from a study of Ad26.COV2.S vaccination and SARS-CoV-2 variants (dated by TCRdb to 2020 to 2022). Turning to the overall study: Donors in the vaccine arm were drawn from COV1001, a multicentre, randomized, double-blind, placebo-controlled phase I-IIa trial testing Ad26.COV2.S in healthy adults. TCRbeta repertoire sequencing served as the tool for gauging how specific and how broad the SARS-CoV-2-reactive T cell receptors were following Ad26.COV2.S vaccination. Investigators remained blinded to trial group allocation during experiments and outcome assessment. Ad26.COV2.S was given intramuscularly at 5x10^10 or 1x10^11 viral particles, as a single shot or as two shots 56 days apart. Participants in the trial were split at random into five groups of five each, receiving low-dose or high-dose Ad26.COV2.S once or twice, or else placebo on both occasions. The TCR-sequenced set comprised around 30 samples: around 20 Ad26.COV2.S vaccine recipients, 5 placebo recipients and 8 SARS-CoV-2 convalescent individuals. Beyond this particular receptor, the publication reports: Comparing responses between vaccine doses or regimens was not something the study was powered to do. Non-spike TCR breadth was comparable between vaccine and placebo recipients, consistent with the vaccine containing only spike. Spike-specific TCR breadth was higher in Ad26.COV2.S recipients than in placebo recipients (P = 0.0014). According to the authors, total T cell responses may have been underestimated by the TCR breadth and depth analyses. After vaccination, substantial breadth of spike-specific CD8+ and CD4+ T cell responses was reported.

The CDR3 covers 13 residues, taking in both the cysteine and the phenylalanine. Solely the CDR3 DNA is kept, with 39 bases framed from the first base. The germline V gene (reference sequence) provides CDR1 SGHNT and CDR2 YYREEE. Trimming takes 2 bases from V and 5 bases from J, and the germline ends sit 10 bases apart. As concerns this clone: Its antigen specificity is not known. No base qualities exist here, and no much larger clone lies one base off it.

The immunoSEQ Assay was the method used to sequence TCRbeta CDR3 regions. After extraction, genomic DNA underwent amplification by bias-controlled multiplex PCR, followed by high-throughput sequencing. As for the original processing: Collapsing and filtering of sequences were performed to quantify the absolute abundance of each unique TCRbeta CDR3 region. T cell fraction was estimated by normalization of TCRbeta template counts to usable DNA, with usable DNA being measured through amplification of reference genes present in all nucleated cells. Repertoire TCRs were annotated as SARS-CoV-2-specific when V gene, CDR3 amino acid sequence and J gene were exactly matched to a known reactive TCR set. The reference SARS-CoV-2 TCR set was derived from MIRA and filtered for enrichment in COVID-19-positive ImmuneCODE repertoires, a step that removed public or cross-reactive TCRs. Based on the MIRA antigens, annotated TCRs were further analysed at the level of specific ORF or position within ORF. Depth was the summed frequency of annotated unique rearrangements, while breadth was defined as annotated unique rearrangements over total unique productive rearrangements. Two-sided Wilcoxon rank-sum tests were used to compare TCR breadth between groups. TCRdb retrieved this table from immuneACCESS and kept in-frame rearrangements only. Not all clones are present; in checked studies, unresolved V genes account for under half, and no reason is known for the remainder. Clone size and V and J calls were adopted from that table, with D and trimming inferred from the DNA. Counted in this sample were 400,000 to 500,000 clones; around nine tenths of them appeared once. Clones ranked in the top ten supply 3.6% of the sample.

The treatment or condition label corresponds to: about 20 received Ad26.COV2.S at low or high dose, single or two shots; 5 received placebo; per-sample allocation not given. Repertoires of vaccine and placebo recipients were sequenced from samples collected on day 63 after the first injection. Cohort 1b enrolled some 25 adults aged 18-55 years at a single site in Boston, USA, between 29 July and 7 August 2020. Ad26.COV2.S consisted of a replication-incompetent adenovirus type 26 vector by which a prefusion-stabilized SARS-CoV-2 spike protein from the original Wuhan strain was expressed. Sequencing used peripheral blood, obtained in a trial of Ad26.COV2.S vaccine versus placebo. The chain was built from TRBV5-4 and TRBJ2-5; a confident D gene designation cannot be given. The origin of this receptor is a person between 18 and 60 years old who received the Ad26.COV2.S COVID-19 vaccine or a placebo. Here is the DNA: TGTGCCAGCAGCTTAGCAAACCCGGAGACCCAGTACTTC. Its translation is CASSLANPETQYF. Beyond the CDR3, the reference TRBV5-4 and TRBJ2-5 genes provide the residues; the full variable domain reads: ETGVTQSPTHLIKTRGQQVTLRCSSQSGHNTVSWYQQALGQGPQFIFQYYREEENGRGNFPPRFSGLQFPNYSSELNVNALELDDSALYLCASSLANPETQYFGPGTRLLVL.